The 29 T cell receptor beta chains in this list originate from one sample, sequenced in a study of T cell repertoires in cytomegalovirus infection. These TCRs are of unknown antigen specificity. MiXCR, run by TCRdb on the reads, gives a single entry per CDR3 protein. Seen here are some 940,000 distinct CDR3 sequences, around 31% observed once, and the top ten hold over 11%. The sample was cultured CD8+ T cells from PBMCs, taken from culture after CMV antigen stimulation. Receptors originate from a human donor in good health (CMV status not recorded). Some clones in this sample may be carry-over from other donors' samples.

This rearrangement joins TRBV29-1 to TRBJ2-2; D uncertain. Trimming pared 1 base from V and 7 bases from J, leaving 4 bases between. The germline V gene has CDR1 SQVTM and CDR2 ANQGSEA. The length of the CDR3 is 11 residues. The CDR3 reads CSVEGIGELFF. CDR3 sequence (DNA): TGCAGCGTTGAAGGGATCGGGGAGCTGTTTTTT.

Worth noting for this clonotype: A junction boundary mismatches the germline segment, possibly from a read error. V usage is TRBV7-2 and J usage is TRBJ1-2; unclear D gene. This CDR3 has 15 residues. CDR1 and CDR2 from the germline V gene are SGHTA and FQGNSA. The CDR3: CVSSQPDRGSYGYTF. Written as DNA, the CDR3 is TGTGTCAGCAGCCAACCGGACCGCGGTAGCTATGGCTACACCTTC.

This clonotype was recorded a few times. This chain joins TRBV9 and TRBJ1-1, with 12 positions matching TRBD1. The V gene end was trimmed by 3 bases and the J gene end by 7 bases; junction bases not matched to a gene: 10. This CDR3 contains 16 residues. In germline, CDR1 is SGDLS, CDR2 YYNGEE. The CDR3 DNA is TGTGCCAGCAGCGCGAGACCGGGACAGGGGGCCGTTGAAGCTTTCTTT. Translating it yields CASSARPGQGAVEAFF.

The chain has TRBV27 and TRBJ2-7; TRBD2 agrees at 8 bases. This CDR3 is 15 amino acids long. J was trimmed by 0 bases and V by 5 bases; bases with no gene match: 6. CDR1 is MNHEY, CDR2 SMNVEV, per germline (reference sequence). The CDR3 loop reads CASSPSGGISYEQYV. CDR3 in DNA: TGTGCCAGCAGTCCGAGCGGGGGAATCTCCTACGAGCAGTACGTC.

The chain joins TRBV5-6 to TRBJ1-1; D is undetermined. CDR1 SGHDT and CDR2 YYEEEE come from the germline V gene. The CDR3 loop spans 14 amino acids. V gave up 2 bases and J gave up 0 bases, with 8 bases separating them. The CDR3 coding sequence is TGTGCCAGCAGCTTCTATTCCATGAACACTGAAGCTTTCTTT. Amino acids: CASSFYSMNTEAFF.

The sample holds a few counts of this clonotype. This chain's CDR3 is CASSLGAVQPQHF. CDR3 DNA sequence: TGTGCCAGCAGTTTAGGCGCGGTTCAGCCCCAGCATTTT. The rearrangement joins TRBV27 to TRBJ1-5; D not resolved. Germline CDR1 is MNHEY and CDR2 is SMNVEV (reference sequence). Deletions cut 2 bases from V and 6 bases from J, with 8 bases between. The CDR3 consists of 13 residues.

This clonotype was seen more than once but under ten times. The chain couples TRBV27 to TRBJ2-3; the D gene could be TRBD1 or TRBD2 (5 bases each). The V and J ends lost 3 bases and 2 bases respectively, with 27 bases between them. Germline assignment: CDR1 MNHEY and CDR2 SMNVEV (reference sequence). The CDR3 runs to 20 residues. The CDR3, as DNA: TGTGCCAGCAGTTTCTTCCCCGGGACCTCCGGGTTCGAGGCCACAGATACGCAGTATTTT. It yields the protein CASSFFPGTSGFEATDTQYF.

Only a few counts were recorded for this clonotype. The chain uses TRBV19 and TRBJ2-7, with 7 bases aligning to TRBD1. Germline-derived CDR1 and CDR2 are LNHDA and SQIVND (reference sequence). The V gene end was trimmed by 7 bases and the J gene end by 0 bases; junction bases not matched to a gene: 6. This CDR3 has 14 amino acids. The DNA for the CDR3 is TGTGCCAGTATGGGAGCAGGGGGCTCCTACGAGCAGTACTTC. It translates to CASMGAGGSYEQYF.

The V gene is TRBV5-3, the J gene TRBJ2-7; 7 bases match TRBD1. TRBV5-3 falls under the ORF class, with uncertain function. V was pared by 8 bases and J by 3 bases, with 8 bases of the junction left unmatched. The CDR3 loop spans 13 amino acids. The CDR3 here is CASSDRVGYEQYF. The DNA for the CDR3 is TGTGCCAGCAGTGACAGGGTAGGCTACGAGCAGTACTTC.

There are a few counts of this clonotype. V usage is TRBV2 and J usage is TRBJ2-1; 8 nucleotides agree with TRBD1. This CDR3 has 14 amino acids. CDR1 SNHLY and CDR2 FYNNEI come from the germline V gene. The J segment lost 3 bases and the V segment lost 7 bases, leaving 5 bases of the junction unmatched. In DNA form, the CDR3 reads TGTGCCAGCAACAGACAGGGGCACTACAATGAGCAGTTCTTC. Its protein product is CASNRQGHYNEQFF.

The chain employs TRBV4-1 and TRBJ1-6; D unresolved. This CDR3 is built from 15 residues. CDR1 and CDR2 (germline): MGHRA, YSYEKL. Deletions cut 0 bases from V and 5 bases from J, with 8 bases between. CDR3 amino acids: CASSQDEDHNSPLHF. In DNA, the CDR3 is TGCGCCAGCAGCCAAGATGAGGACCATAATTCACCCCTCCACTTT.

The table lists this clonotype with a few counts. The chain recombines TRBV6-2 or TRBV6-3 with TRBJ2-3; D may be TRBD2 (6 bases). CDR1 and CDR2 from the germline V gene are MNHEY and SVGEGT. V lost 2 bases and J 2 bases, leaving 17 bases between the germline ends. CDR3 length equals 17 residues. DNA for the CDR3: TGTGCCAGCAGTTACGAGCACCCGGGACTCTCCACAGATACGCAGTATTTT. This sequence encodes CASSYEHPGLSTDTQYF.

The chain recombines TRBV19 with TRBJ2-1; D is perhaps TRBD2 (6 bases). This CDR3 has 15 amino acids. The ends were cut back, 6 bases at V and 0 bases at J, with 12 bases in the middle. Germline V gene data show CDR1 as LNHDA and CDR2 as SQIVND (reference sequence). The CDR3 region is CASRSTRSSYNEQFF. The CDR3 nucleotides read TGTGCCAGTAGGTCGACTAGGAGCTCCTACAATGAGCAGTTCTTC.

The chain uses TRBV7-9 and TRBJ1-2; a possible D gene is TRBD1 (6 bases). V dropped 5 bases and J dropped 5 bases, with 12 bases sitting between them. This CDR3 comprises 13 residues. Germline V gene sequence: CDR1 SEHNR, CDR2 FQNEAQ (reference sequence). The CDR3 is CASSAGQRYGYTF. The CDR3 DNA sequence: TGTGCCAGCAGCGCCGGACAGAGATATGGCTACACCTTC.

The chain is built from TRBV7-9 and TRBJ2-7; 10 bases are a match to TRBD2. Looked up from germline, CDR1 is SEHNR and CDR2 is FQNEAQ (reference sequence). This CDR3 is built from 18 residues. CDR3 sequence (DNA): TGTGCCAGCAGCCTAGCTAGCGGGGGTTTACCGGGACTCTCCGAGCAGTACGTC. It is translated as CASSLASGGLPGLSEQYV.

This clonotype was counted between two and nine times. The chain recombines TRBV7-8 with TRBJ1-4; 8 nucleotides match TRBD1. This CDR3 comprises 14 residues. Germline-derived CDR1 and CDR2 are SGHVS and FQNEAQ. The ends lost 5 bases at V and 9 bases at J; junction bases unmatched: 8. The CDR3 sequence: CASSENRGGKKLFF. DNA for the CDR3: TGTGCCAGCAGCGAAAACAGGGGGGGCAAAAAACTGTTTTTT. The full variable domain, with the rest looked up from reference TRBV7-8 and TRBJ1-4, is GAGVSQSPRYKVAKRGQDVALRCDPISGHVSLFWYQQALGQGPEFLTYFQNEAQLDKSGLPSDRFFAERPEGSVSTLKIQRTQQEDSAVYLCASSENRGGKKLFFGSGTQLSVL.

The chain is built from TRBV7-9 and TRBJ2-5; 7 positions agree with TRBD1. After removal of 7 bases from V and 0 bases from J, the junction contained 11 bases not matched to a gene. The CDR3 is 16 residues long. Germline CDR1 is SEHNR and CDR2 is FQNEAQ (reference sequence). CDR3 in DNA: TGTGCCAGCACTCTTAGTACAGGGGCCTACCAAGAGACCCAGTACTTC. This gives the protein CASTLSTGAYQETQYF. The full variable domain, completed using reference TRBV7-9 and TRBJ2-5, is DTGVSQNPRHKITKRGQNVTFRCDPISEHNRLYWYRQTLGQGPEFLTYFQNEAQLEKSRLLSDRFSAERPKGSFSTLEIQRTEQGDSAMYLCASTLSTGAYQETQYFGPGTRLLVL.

This clonotype was detected only a few times. The CDR3: CASSTLPQGRSEQFF. Written as DNA, the CDR3 is TGTGCCAGCAGCACCCTACCACAGGGGAGGAGTGAGCAGTTCTTC. The V gene is TRBV7-9, the J gene TRBJ2-1; a possible D gene is TRBD1 (7 bases). The germline V gene encodes CDR1 SEHNR and CDR2 FQNEAQ (reference sequence). V was trimmed by 5 bases and J by 9 bases, leaving 20 bases between them. There are 15 residues in the CDR3. Variable domain in full (rest from reference TRBV7-9 and TRBJ2-1): DTGVSQNPRHKITKRGQNVTFRCDPISEHNRLYWYRQTLGQGPEFLTYFQNEAQLEKSRLLSDRFSAERPKGSFSTLEIQRTEQGDSAMYLCASSTLPQGRSEQFFGPGTRLTVL.

The V gene is TRBV25-1, the J gene TRBJ1-1; D is ambiguous. The CDR3 is 13 residues long. The ends were cut back, 4 bases at V and 3 bases at J, with 9 bases in the middle. Germline-derived CDR1 and CDR2 are MGHDK and SYGVNS. The CDR3 sequence: CASSGSSYTEAFF. The DNA for the CDR3 is TGTGCCAGCAGTGGGTCGAGTTACACTGAAGCTTTCTTT. Supplemented by reference TRBV25-1 and TRBJ1-1, the full variable domain reads EADIYQTPRYLVIGTGKKITLECSQTMGHDKMYWYQQDPGMELHLIHYSYGVNSTEKGDLSSESTVSRIRTEHFPLTLESARPSHTSQYLCASSGSSYTEAFFGQGTRLTVV.

The chain joins TRBV2 to TRBJ2-5; D might be TRBD1 or TRBD2, each matching 5 bases. Germline assignment: CDR1 SNHLY and CDR2 FYNNEI. V was trimmed by 10 bases and J by 3 bases, leaving 24 bases between them. The CDR3 sequence is 16 residues long. CDR3 bases: TGTGCCAAATCAGGGACCGGAGGACGCCTCAAAGAGACCCAGTACTTC. It yields the protein CAKSGTGGRLKETQYF.

This chain links TRBV6-2 or TRBV6-3 with TRBJ1-1; 8 nucleotides match TRBD1. V shed 2 bases and J 3 bases; nucleotides not matched to a gene: 11. Germline-derived CDR1 and CDR2 are MNHEY and SVGEGT. The CDR3 is 17 residues long. CDR3 loop: CASSYPGDRGMDTEAFF. CDR3 DNA: TGTGCCAGCAGTTACCCTGGTGACAGGGGTATGGACACTGAAGCTTTCTTT.

There are many counts of this clonotype. The chain's CDR3 is CASMSGLYEQYF. CDR3 DNA: TGTGCCAGCATGAGCGGGCTCTACGAGCAGTACTTC. The gene calls are TRBV6-1 and TRBJ2-7, with D maybe TRBD2 (6 bases). Trimming pared 7 bases from V and 3 bases from J, leaving 10 bases between. The CDR3 loop spans 12 amino acids. In germline, CDR1 is MNHNS, CDR2 SASEGT.

This clonotype was seen more than once but under ten times. V gene TRBV7-6 combines with J gene TRBJ2-1, with D possibly matching TRBD1 (5 bases). With 5 bases removed from V and 8 bases from J, the gap between germline ends came to 22 bases. The length of the CDR3 is 16 residues. Germline values: CDR1 SGHVS, CDR2 FNYEAQ. The CDR3 region is CASSHKGSRDRDEQFF. Written as DNA, the CDR3 is TGTGCCAGCAGCCACAAGGGTAGCAGGGATAGGGATGAGCAGTTCTTC.

This clonotype was counted between two and nine times. An end of the junction does not agree with germline; a read error may underlie this. This chain links TRBV4-1 with TRBJ2-1; perhaps TRBD2 as D (5 bases). CDR1 is MGHRA and CDR2 is YSYEKL in the germline V gene. The CDR3 totals 16 residues. The DNA of the CDR3 is TGCGCCAACAGCCATTTTGCGTCCGGGGAGTACAATGAGCAGTTTTTC. Its translation is CANSHFASGEYNEQFF.

The DNA for the CDR3 is TGTGCTAGTGGTTTGGCAATGCGAGAGGAGACCCAGTACTTC. It translates to CASGLAMREETQYF. This chain joins TRBV12-5 and TRBJ2-5; D unresolved. Germline CDR1 LGHNT, CDR2 FRNRAP. Trimming took 1 base from V and 5 from J, leaving 11 bases between them. This CDR3 is built from 14 residues.

This clonotype was observed a handful of times. A read error may account for a junction end that differs from germline. The rearrangement uses TRBV2 and TRBJ1-4; D unresolved. The CDR3 contains 15 residues. Germline V CDR1 and CDR2: SNHLY, FYNNEI. CDR3 sequence reads: CASREGKATNEKLFF. CDR3 DNA: TGTGCCAGCAGGGAAGGAAAGGCAACTAATGAAAAACTGTTTTTT.

The rearrangement joins TRBV19 to TRBJ2-2; D remains unclear. The CDR3 is 14 residues long. CDR1 LNHDA and CDR2 SQIVND come from the germline V gene (reference sequence). The V end lost 3 bases, the J end lost 5 bases, and 10 bases lay between the germline ends. The CDR3 DNA follows: TGTGCCAGTAGTATTCTCCCGGATACCGGGGAGCTGTTTTTT. Encoded protein: CASSILPDTGELFF.

This clonotype was counted only a few times. The gene calls are TRBV6-6 and TRBJ1-4; 9 positions match TRBD1. With V trimmed by 2 bases and J by 5 bases, 9 bases remained unmatched. This CDR3 has 17 residues. Germline V gene data show CDR1 as MNHNY and CDR2 as SVGAGI (reference sequence). In nucleotides, the CDR3 is TGTGCCAGCAGTTACGCGACCCCGGGACAGGGAAATGAAAAACTGTTTTTT. Translated, it gives CASSYATPGQGNEKLFF.

The chain combines TRBV14 with TRBJ1-2; the D gene is possibly TRBD1 (6 bases). The CDR3 has 13 residues. Germline V CDR1 and CDR2: SGHDN, FVKESK. The V and J ends lost 1 base and 6 bases respectively, with 9 bases between them. The CDR3 DNA is TGTGCCAGCAGCCAAGTAAGGGGGGATGGCTACACCTTC. Residues: CASSQVRGDGYTF.